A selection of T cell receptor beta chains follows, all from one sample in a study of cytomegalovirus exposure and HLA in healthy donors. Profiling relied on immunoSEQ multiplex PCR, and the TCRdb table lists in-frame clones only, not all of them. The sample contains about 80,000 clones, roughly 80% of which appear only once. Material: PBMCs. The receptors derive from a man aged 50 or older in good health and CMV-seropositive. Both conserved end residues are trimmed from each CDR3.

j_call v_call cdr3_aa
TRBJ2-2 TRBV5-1 ASSFNPRRFANTGELF
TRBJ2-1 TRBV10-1 ASTSGLAGKVF
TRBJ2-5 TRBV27 ASSPLRVTFGEGDREETQY
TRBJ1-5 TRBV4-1 ASSPWLSNSNQPQH
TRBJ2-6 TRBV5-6 ASSLVTGADSGANVLT
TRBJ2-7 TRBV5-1 ASSLDTGDYEQY
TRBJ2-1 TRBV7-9 SSNVPLAGVNEQF
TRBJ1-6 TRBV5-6 ASSSPVQGYNSPLH
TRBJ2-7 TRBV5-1 ASSLGRGGYEQY
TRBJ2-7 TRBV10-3 AISGSLAGTYEQY
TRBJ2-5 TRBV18 ASSSAPDIETQY
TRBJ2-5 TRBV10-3 AISPGLAGGHETQY
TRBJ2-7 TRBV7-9 SSSFLGGGEQY
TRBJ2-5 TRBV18 ASSVGRGQETQY
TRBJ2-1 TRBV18 ASSPLSPAGGSHEQF
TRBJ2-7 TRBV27 ASSSGRGTWRSYEQY
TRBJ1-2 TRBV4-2 ASSQEGRGSYGYT
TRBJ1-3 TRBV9 ASSVASSGNTIY
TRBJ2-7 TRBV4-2 ASSQGTSVTSFYEQY
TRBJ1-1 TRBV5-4 ASSLAGDRVVNTEAF
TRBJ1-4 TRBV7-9 ASSLVGAANEKLF
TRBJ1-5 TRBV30 AWNRGRNQPQH
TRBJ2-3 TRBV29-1 AGQGRADTQY
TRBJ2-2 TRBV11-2 ASSTRLAGRPGELF
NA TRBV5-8 ASSLLGRNEQY
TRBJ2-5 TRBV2 ASSATRETQY
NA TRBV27 ASSLGGRASSYEQY
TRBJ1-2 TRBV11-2 ASSLGGTGAHGYT
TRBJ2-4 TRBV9 ASSSGGAGNIQY
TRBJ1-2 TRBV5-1 ASSLEFAAGVYT
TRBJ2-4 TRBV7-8 ASSLLGARGNSQY
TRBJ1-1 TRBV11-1 ASSLRRGSTEAF
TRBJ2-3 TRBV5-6 ASSLGIAGADTQY
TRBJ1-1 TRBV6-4 ASSDSWWTGIAEAF